This T cell receptor beta chain stems from a study of T cells after yellow fever vaccination. CDR1 DFQATT and CDR2 SNEGSKA come from the germline V gene (reference sequence). V was cut by 5 bases and J by 6 bases, with 8 bases left in between. This CDR3 spans 11 amino acids. Universal primer sites and UMIs were introduced during 5'RACE template-switching synthesis of TCR cDNA. TCRdb re-called the 5' RACE reads with MiXCR, one entry per CDR3 protein. The table records roughly 250,000 distinct CDR3 sequences, 10% to 15% of them present only once. Note on this clonotype: Its antigen is unidentified.

Findings and limits, study-wide: Peaking faster, on day 5 versus 15, the secondary response was nonetheless weaker. After the booster, nearly 98% of CD4 and more than 85% of CD8 primary-response clones were re-detected. Clonotypes found in both CD4 and CD8 compartments made up a small share.

The sequence was obtained from a man aged 30 to 45 who received the YFV17D yellow fever vaccine. The material sequenced was CD4+ T cells sorted from PBMCs, taken 45 days after the yellow fever booster vaccination. The gene calls are TRBV20-1 and TRBJ2-1; D unresolved. Here the CDR3 DNA reads TGCAGTGCTGTACAAATCAATGAGCAGTTCTTC. Translated: CSAVQINEQFF.